This TCR beta chain was sequenced during a study of blood T cell repertoires in COVID-19. For the study at large: Samples representing acute and convalescent COVID-19 were sourced from the United States, Italy and Spain.

This clone has a handful of counts. Other DNA sequences from this sample encode an identical CDR3 as well. The CDR3 is made up of 13 amino acids. CDR1 is SGHTA, CDR2 FQGNSA, per germline. Trimming removed 2 bases from V and 5 bases from J, with 6 bases in between. Generated by immunoSEQ multiplex PCR, the TCRdb table keeps only in-frame clones and is missing some. The sample lists about 180,000 clones, roughly 87% seen once, with roughly 7% in the top ten. Those enrolled, adults aged 18 to 89 years, came from roughly 22 US areas. V gene TRBV7-2 combines with J gene TRBJ2-2; tentative D call: TRBD1 (6 bases). Specimen: PBMCs or T cells enriched from blood (not recorded which). The TCR was taken from a woman between 45 and 60 years old who had recovered from COVID-19. The CDR3: CASSLQGTGELFF. As DNA, the CDR3 is TGTGCCAGCAGCTTACAGGGGACCGGGGAGCTGTTTTTT.